What follows are 8 T cell receptor beta chains derived from one specimen sequenced in a study of blood T cell repertoires in COVID-19. Libraries were prepared by immunoSEQ multiplex PCR; TCRdb keeps only in-frame clonotypes and omits some of them. Of roughly 180,000 clones in the sample, 80% to 85% were seen once. The sequenced sample was PBMCs or T cells enriched from blood (not recorded which). The receptor source for this set is a woman aged 55-69 years who had recovered from COVID-19.

The CDR3: CASSLQAAISTDTQYF. In DNA form, the CDR3 reads TGTGCCAGCAGCCTACAAGCGGCAATTAGCACAGATACGCAGTATTTT. The chain employs TRBV3-1 (or the pseudogene TRBV3-2) and TRBJ2-3; TRBD2 is a possible D gene (5 bases). CDR1 is LGHDT and CDR2 is YNNKEL in the germline V gene (reference sequence). The length of the CDR3 is 16 residues. V lost 4 bases and J lost 0, with 14 bases in between.

The chain combines TRBV5-4 with TRBJ1-1; 7 bases align to TRBD1. V gave up 0 bases and J gave up 3 bases; unmatched junction bases: 5. The CDR3 is made up of 15 amino acids. The V gene's germline CDR1 is SGHNT and CDR2 YYREEE (reference sequence). The CDR3: CASSLGQGVYTEAFF. In DNA form, the CDR3 reads TGTGCCAGCAGCTTGGGCCAGGGGGTGTACACTGAAGCTTTCTTT. Looking up the rest from reference TRBV5-4 and TRBJ1-1 gives the full variable domain: ETGVTQSPTHLIKTRGQQVTLRCSSQSGHNTVSWYQQALGQGPQFIFQYYREEENGRGNFPPRFSGLQFPNYSSELNVNALELDDSALYLCASSLGQGVYTEAFFGQGTRLTVV.

This sequence joins TRBV6-5 and TRBJ2-5, with D possibly being TRBD1 (5 bases). There are 14 residues in the CDR3. Germline lookup yields CDR1 MNHEY and CDR2 SVGAGI. V was trimmed by 9 bases and J by 0 bases, leaving 14 bases between them. As DNA, the CDR3 is TGTGCCAGTACAAGGGGAACCAACCAAGAGACCCAGTACTTC. The encoded protein is CASTRGTNQETQYF.

The chain carries TRBV7-8 and TRBJ1-1; no definite D call. This CDR3 has 15 residues. Trimming took 2 bases from V and 4 from J, leaving 14 bases between them. CDR1 SGHVS and CDR2 FQNEAQ come from the germline V gene. CDR3 coding DNA: TGTGCCAGCAGCTTAAGTTTTTTGGCAACCACTGAAGCTTTCTTT. Protein product: CASSLSFLATTEAFF.

V is TRBV2 and J is TRBJ2-1, with a weak D call TRBD2 (5 bases). Looked up from germline, CDR1 is SNHLY and CDR2 is FYNNEI. V lost 7 bases and J lost 5, with 12 bases in between. The CDR3 spans 13 residues. CDR3 DNA sequence: TGTGCCAGCAACCAAAGGCGGGACAATGAGCAGTTCTTC. Protein product: CASNQRRDNEQFF.

The DNA of the CDR3 is TGTGCCTGGAGTGGGGGACAGGGACCTAGCACAGATACGCAGTATTTT. Protein: CAWSGGQGPSTDTQYF. The chain links TRBV30 to TRBJ2-3, with 9 positions matching TRBD1. Trimming at V came to 1 base and at J to 0 bases, leaving 5 bases not matched to a gene. CDR1 is GTSNPN and CDR2 is SVGIG in the germline V gene (reference sequence). The CDR3 is made up of 16 amino acids.

V gene TRBV7-8 combines with J gene TRBJ1-2; a possible D gene is TRBD1 (5 bases). Trimming removed 5 bases at V and 3 bases at J, with 13 bases between. CDR3 size: 14 residues. CDR1 is SGHVS, CDR2 FQNEAQ, per germline. The CDR3, as DNA: TGTGCCAGCAGCCAACAGGTATTGGACTATGGCTACACCTTC. Translating it yields CASSQQVLDYGYTF.

This clone was seen only a few times. V and J are TRBV29-1 and TRBJ1-1, with 12 bases identical to TRBD1. Trimming cost V 3 bases and J 10 bases; bases outside gene matches: 6. The CDR3 spans 13 residues. CDR1 and CDR2 (germline): SQVTM, ANQGSEA. The CDR3 bases are TGCAGCGTTGAGCTTGGGGACAGGGGGCGAGCTTTCTTT. Translating it yields CSVELGDRGRAFF.